Included here is one TCR beta chain sequence, with context. The sample originates from a study of technical replicates of blood from a few donors. Data came from immunoSEQ multiplex PCR; TCRdb stores just in-frame clones and leaves some out. The sample carries about 81,000 clones, 95% recorded once. The source is a human donor in good health. Input material: T cells isolated from PBMCs.

In DNA, the CDR3 is TGTGCCTGGATTTCGGACAGAGGCAATGAGCAGTTCTTC. Translation: CAWISDRGNEQFF. The V and J genes are TRBV30 and TRBJ2-1; D might be TRBD1 (6 bases). This CDR3 comprises 13 residues. Germline CDR1 reads GTSNPN; CDR2 reads SVGIG (reference sequence). V was clipped by 4 bases and J by 6 bases, with 13 bases between them. The full variable domain, its missing parts supplied by reference TRBV30 and TRBJ2-1, is SQTIHQWPATLVQPVGSPLSLECTVEGTSNPNLYWYRQAAGRGLQLLFYSVGIGQISSEVPQNLSASRPQDRQFILSSKKLLLSDSGFYLCAWISDRGNEQFFGPGTRLTVL.